Below, 8 T cell receptor beta chains from the same sample are listed, as sequenced in a study of beta chain features in type 1 diabetes. Reverse transcription of all isolated RNA meant that expressed TCRB transcripts were sequenced. Here immunoSEQ multiplex PCR was the method, and the copy in TCRdb shows in-frame clones only, minus some. The data contain 620,000 or so clones, 15% to 18% of them singletons. Sample: naive CD4+ T cells from blood. The receptors originated from a man between 18 and 29 years old in good health.

The chain couples TRBV5-4 to TRBJ1-1; perhaps TRBD1 as D (5 bases). This CDR3 comprises 15 residues. The V gene lost 6 bases and the J gene lost 4 bases, with 19 bases spanning the gap. Germline CDR1 is SGHNT and CDR2 is YYREEE (reference sequence). CDR3 in DNA: TGTGCCAGCACCCCTCCGGGACGGGAGGGCACTGAAGCTTTCTTT. Translating gives CASTPPGREGTEAFF.

This clone was detected only a few times. J is TRBJ2-3 and V is TRBV7-9; TRBD2 is a possible D gene (5 bases). The CDR3 is 16 residues long. Germline V gives CDR1 SEHNR, CDR2 FQNEAQ (reference sequence). V was shortened by 0 bases and J by 6 bases, with 16 bases between the two germline ends. CDR3 amino acids: CASSLAFSGIQDTQYF. CDR3 nucleotide sequence: TGTGCCAGCAGCTTAGCGTTTTCGGGGATCCAGGATACGCAGTATTTT.

This clone was seen a handful of times. The identical CDR3 is also encoded by other nucleotide sequences in the sample. The chain couples TRBV7-2 to TRBJ1-1, with D unresolved. The germline V gene encodes CDR1 SGHTA and CDR2 FQGNSA. V was trimmed by 2 bases and J by 0 bases, leaving 7 bases between them. This CDR3 is built from 14 residues. CDR3 nucleotide sequence: TGTGCCAGCAGCTTAAGTCCATTGAACACTGAAGCTTTCTTT. This codes for CASSLSPLNTEAFF.

This clone appeared a few times. CDR3 sequence: CASSSQSISGLQFF. CDR3 bases: TGTGCCAGCAGCTCCCAGTCAATCTCGGGGTTGCAGTTCTTC. The chain carries TRBV7-2 and TRBJ2-1, with D possibly matching TRBD2 (5 bases). Germline loops: CDR1 SGHTA, CDR2 FQGNSA. The CDR3 runs to 14 residues. The ends were cut back, 4 bases at V and 12 bases at J, with 19 bases in the middle.

This clone was detected only a few times. The chain combines TRBV13 with TRBJ2-2; the D gene is possibly TRBD1 (5 bases). The germline V gene has CDR1 PRHDT and CDR2 FYEKMQ (reference sequence). The CDR3 is made up of 16 amino acids. V was shortened by 4 bases and J by 1 base, with 13 bases between the two germline ends. As DNA, the CDR3 is TGTGCCAGCAGCTCCCCAGACAGCGTGAACACCGGGGAGCTGTTTTTT. It translates to CASSSPDSVNTGELFF.

The chain has TRBV30 and TRBJ1-2, with TRBD1 as a possible D gene (5 bases). The CDR3 is made up of 12 amino acids. Germline lookup yields CDR1 GTSNPN and CDR2 SVGIG (reference sequence). Trimming left V 3 bases short and J 5 bases short, with 10 bases between. The CDR3 is CAWRQAIYGYTF. DNA for the CDR3: TGTGCCTGGAGACAGGCTATATATGGCTACACCTTC.

The V and J genes are TRBV4-2 and TRBJ1-5; 8 bases match TRBD1. CDR1 and CDR2 from the germline V gene are LGHNA and YNFKEQ. The CDR3 is 15 residues long. Losses at the gene ends were 1 base for V and 5 bases for J; bases not matched to a gene: 4. CDR3 DNA: TGTGCCAGCAGCCAAGGGGACAGGCAGGATCAGCCCCAGCATTTT. It specifies CASSQGDRQDQPQHF.

This clone was seen more than once but under ten times. The J gene is TRBJ1-5, the V gene TRBV28, with 9 nucleotides matching TRBD1. The V segment lost 5 bases and the J segment 6 bases; nucleotides outside the gene matches: 8. CDR1 and CDR2 from the germline V gene are MDHEN and SYDVKM. This CDR3 comprises 15 residues. Written as DNA, the CDR3 is TGTGCCAGCAGTCGCGACAGGGGGGGTTCTCAGCCCCAGCATTTT. This encodes CASSRDRGGSQPQHF.